Described below is a single TCR beta chain sequence and its context. Antigen: not known. This entry comes from a study of CD8+CD57+ T cells in acquired aplastic anemia. Study-wide results and limits: Levels of CD8+ Simpson's diversity were not significantly distinct in patients versus controls.

Genomic DNA, serving as template, underwent TCR beta VDJ and CDR3 profiling. A single record per CDR3 protein comes from TCRdb applying MiXCR to the reads. The sample has about 250,000 distinct CDR3 sequences; roughly half are singletons. All sequencing subjects had displayed CD8+CD57+ cell expansion on flow cytometry. Severe acquired aplastic anemia affected all patients. The clonotype comes from a human donor with aplastic anemia. The specimen sequenced was sorted CD4+, CD8+, or CD8+CD57+ T cells (not recorded which) from PBMCs.

CDR3 bases: TGTGCCAGCAGTGGCAGAACCCTTAATGAAAAACTGTTTTTT. Its protein product is CASSGRTLNEKLFF. This sequence joins TRBV25-1 and TRBJ1-4; no firm D call. V was trimmed by 4 bases and J by 4 bases, leaving 10 bases between them. This CDR3 has 14 amino acids. Germline CDR1 reads MGHDK; CDR2 reads SYGVNS.